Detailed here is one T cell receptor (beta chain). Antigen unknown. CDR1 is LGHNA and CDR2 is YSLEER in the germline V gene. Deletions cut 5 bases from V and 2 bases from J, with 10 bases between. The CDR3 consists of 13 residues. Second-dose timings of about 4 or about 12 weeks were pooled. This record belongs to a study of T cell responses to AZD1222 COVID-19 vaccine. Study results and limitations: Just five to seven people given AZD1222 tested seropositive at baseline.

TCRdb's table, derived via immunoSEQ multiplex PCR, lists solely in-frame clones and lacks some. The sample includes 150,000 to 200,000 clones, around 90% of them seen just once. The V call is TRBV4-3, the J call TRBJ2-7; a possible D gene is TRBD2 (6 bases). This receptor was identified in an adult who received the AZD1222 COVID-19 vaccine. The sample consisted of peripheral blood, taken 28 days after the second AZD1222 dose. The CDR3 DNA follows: TGCGCCAGCAGCGAGGGACTTGCCTACGAGCAGTACTTC. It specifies CASSEGLAYEQYF.